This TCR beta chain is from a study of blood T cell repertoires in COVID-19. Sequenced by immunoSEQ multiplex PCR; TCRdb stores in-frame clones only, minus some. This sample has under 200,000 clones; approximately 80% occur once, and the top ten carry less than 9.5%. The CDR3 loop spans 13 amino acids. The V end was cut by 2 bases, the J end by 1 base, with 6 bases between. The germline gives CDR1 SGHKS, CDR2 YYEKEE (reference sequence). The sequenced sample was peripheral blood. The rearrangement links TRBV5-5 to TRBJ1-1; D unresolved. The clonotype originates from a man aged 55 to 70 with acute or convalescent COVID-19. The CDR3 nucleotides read TGTGCCAGCAGCTTCACACAGAACACTGAAGCTTTCTTT. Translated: CASSFTQNTEAFF.